A single sample is the source of the 2 T cell receptor beta chains below, sequenced in a study of T cells in Graves' hyperthyroidism and ophthalmopathy (dated by TCRdb to the late 2010s). Receptor libraries were prepared by multiplex PCR. The sequencing machine was an Illumina HiSeq 2000. The TCR beta CDR3 regions were amplified from the RNA transcripts. A first-round RT-PCR of the TCR CDR3 used the HTBI primer set with the Qiagen OneStep RT-PCR kit. TCRdb itself trimmed the public reads at Q25 with fastp, ran MiXCR and retained productive beta chains. Rows merge per CDR3 protein into single entries with the most common DNA and genes. This sample gives approximately 58,000 distinct CDR3 sequences in total; roughly 49% of them show up just once. The ten largest clones represent roughly 12% of the sample. Sequenced material: blood. The receptor source for this set is a woman in her thirties with Graves' ophthalmopathy.

This clonotype showed up many times. V usage is TRBV6-2 or TRBV6-3 and J usage is TRBJ2-3, with 7 bases aligning to TRBD2. Germline assignment: CDR1 MNHEY and CDR2 SVGEGT. V dropped 6 bases and J dropped 12; count of bases not matched to a gene: 9. There are 12 residues in the CDR3. The CDR3 here is CASSRTSSLQYF. DNA of the CDR3: TGTGCCAGCAGCAGGACTAGTTCATTACAGTATTTT.

This clonotype was counted once. The chain joins TRBV5-5 to TRBJ1-6; D is undetermined. There are 14 residues in the CDR3. The germline V and J ends were trimmed by 4 bases and 10 bases, with 15 bases remaining between them. Germline assignment: CDR1 SGHKS and CDR2 YYEKEE (reference sequence). Here the CDR3 DNA reads TGTGCCAGCAGCCCGCGCACGGCAGGCTCACCCCTCCACTTT. Translated: CASSPRTAGSPLHF. The complete variable domain, with remaining parts taken from reference TRBV5-5 and TRBJ1-6, reads DAGVTQSPTHLIKTRGQQVTLRCSPISGHKSVSWYQQVLGQGPQFIFQYYEKEERGRGNFPDRFSARQFPNYSSELNVNALLLGDSALYLCASSPRTAGSPLHFGNGTRLTVT.